Below, one TCR beta chain is given with its context. Antigen specificity is unknown. Time point here: newly diagnosed GD, antithyroid drugs for less than 3 months. Generation of the TCR library employed RNA extracted from PBMCs. This sample was included in a study of regulatory T cells in long-lasting Graves disease. The V end was cut by 4 bases, the J end by 0 bases, with 5 bases between. The CDR3 length is 13 residues. The germline V gene has CDR1 LNHDA and CDR2 SQIVND (reference sequence). Study results and limitations: Persistent disease samples used TRBV28, TRBJ1-2 and TRBJ2-5 preferentially. Small numbers of samples may have cut accuracy.

Arm-PCR of CDR3 regions with iRepertoire HTBI primers generated TCR beta libraries. Each CDR3 protein gets one entry after TCRdb re-called the multiplex PCR reads with MiXCR. The table shows hundreds of thousands of distinct CDR3 sequences, with about 15% occurring only once. The sample was also linked to a second study, of T cells in Graves' hyperthyroidism and ophthalmopathy. Per that study: The hyperthyroidism patients had all been newly diagnosed, and their disease duration was under 2 months. Their ages ranged from 18 to 65 years. The TCR CDR3 first-round RT-PCR relied on the HTBI primer set.

The chain uses TRBV19 and TRBJ2-3; D call uncertain. The origin of this receptor is a woman aged 25 to 45 with Graves disease. The input for sequencing was peripheral blood mononuclear cells (PBMCs), taken at new diagnosis, from a patient treated with antithyroid drugs. The CDR3, as DNA: TGTGCCAGTAGTAGGGAAAGCACAGATACGCAGTATTTT. Translated, it gives CASSRESTDTQYF. The full variable domain, its missing parts supplied by reference TRBV19 and TRBJ2-3, is DGGITQSPKYLFRKEGQNVTLSCEQNLNHDAMYWYRQDPGQGLRLIYYSQIVNDFQKGDIAEGYSVSREKKESFPLTVTSAQKNPTAFYLCASSRESTDTQYFGPGTRLTVL.